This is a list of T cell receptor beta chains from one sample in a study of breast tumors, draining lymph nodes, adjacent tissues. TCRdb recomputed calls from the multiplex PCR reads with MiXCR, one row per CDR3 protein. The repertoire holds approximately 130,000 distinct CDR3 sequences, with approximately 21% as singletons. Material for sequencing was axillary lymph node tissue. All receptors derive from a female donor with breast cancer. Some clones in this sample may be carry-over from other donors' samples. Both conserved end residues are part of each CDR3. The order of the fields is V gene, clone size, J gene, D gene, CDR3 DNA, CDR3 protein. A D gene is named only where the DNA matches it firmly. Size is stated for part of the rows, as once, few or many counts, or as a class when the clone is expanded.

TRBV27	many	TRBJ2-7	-	TGTGCCAGCAGTCCACCGGGGGTATTGTCCTACGAGCAGTACTTC	CASSPPGVLSYEQYF
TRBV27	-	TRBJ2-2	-	TGTGCCAGCAGTCCCCGTGTTTTTACCGGGGAGCTGTTTTTT	CASSPRVFTGELFF
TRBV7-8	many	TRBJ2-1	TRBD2	TGTGCCAGCCACCCCACTAGCGGAAACAATGAGCAGTTCTTC	CASHPTSGNNEQFF
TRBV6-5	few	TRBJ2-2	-	TGTGCCAGCAGTTACGTCACGAACACCGGGGAGCTGTTTTTT	CASSYVTNTGELFF
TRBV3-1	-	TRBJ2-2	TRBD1	TGTGCCAGCAGCCGTCGGACAGGGAGCACCGGGGAGCTGTTTTTT	CASSRRTGSTGELFF
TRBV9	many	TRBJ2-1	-	TGTGCCAGCAGCGTAGGGGGTGAGCAGTTCTTC	CASSVGGEQFF
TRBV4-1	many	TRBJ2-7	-	TGCGCCAGCAGCCCGGGGTTAGGCTACGAGCAGTACTTC	CASSPGLGYEQYF
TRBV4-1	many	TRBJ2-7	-	TGCGCCAGCAGCCATCGCGGCGGGCTCGAGCAGTACTTC	CASSHRGGLEQYF
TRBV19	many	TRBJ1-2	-	TGTGCCAGTAGTACTCTCATGGGTGCGTATGGCTACACCTTC	CASSTLMGAYGYTF
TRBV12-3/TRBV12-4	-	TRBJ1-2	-	TGTGCCAGCAGTCCTCAAGGGGCAACCGGCTACACCTTC	CASSPQGATGYTF
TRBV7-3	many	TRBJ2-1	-	TGTGCCAGCAGCGCCTCGAGCAATGAGCAGTTCTTC	CASSASSNEQFF
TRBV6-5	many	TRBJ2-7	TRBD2	TGTGCCAGCAGATGGAGACCGGGACTAGCCCCATTCATCTCCTACGAGCAGTACTTC	CASRWRPGLAPFISYEQYF
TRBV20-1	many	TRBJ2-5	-	TGCAGTGCCGGGCCACGGGTCCAAGAGACCCAGTACTTC	CSAGPRVQETQYF
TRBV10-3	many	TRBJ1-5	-	TGTGCCATCAGTGAGTCGCTAAGGGGAGGCAATCAGCCCCAGCATTTT	CAISESLRGGNQPQHF
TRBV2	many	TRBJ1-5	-	TGTGCCAGCAGTGAGGTGGCTAGCAATCAGCCCCAGCATTTT	CASSEVASNQPQHF
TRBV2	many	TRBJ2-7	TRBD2	TGTGCCAGCAGATCCGGACTAGCGGGAGGCGAGCAGTACTTC	CASRSGLAGGEQYF
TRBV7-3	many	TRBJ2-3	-	TGTGCCAGCAGCTTATTGGGGGGAGATACGCAGTATTTT	CASSLLGGDTQYF
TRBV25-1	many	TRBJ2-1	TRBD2	TGTGCCAGCAGTGGGCTCGCGGGGGGGGACAATGAGCAGTTCTTC	CASSGLAGGDNEQFF
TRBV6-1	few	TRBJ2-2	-	TGTGCCAGCAGTGACAGGCGGGGAGGAGGCCGGGAGCTGTTTTTT	CASSDRRGGGRELFF
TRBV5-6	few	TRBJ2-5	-	TGTGCCAGCAGCCTCGCAGGTCCGGTGGAGACCCAGTACTTC	CASSLAGPVETQYF
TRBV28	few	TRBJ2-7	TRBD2	TGTGCCAGCAGTTTTCATAGGACTAGCGGCTACGAGCAGTACTTC	CASSFHRTSGYEQYF
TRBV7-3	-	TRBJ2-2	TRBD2	TGTGCCAGCAGCCCCGGTGTCACTAGCGGGGACACCGGGGAGCTGTTTTTT	CASSPGVTSGDTGELFF
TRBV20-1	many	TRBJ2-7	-	TGCAGTGCTAGGGCCTCGGGACATCGAACCTACGAGCAGTACTTC	CSARASGHRTYEQYF
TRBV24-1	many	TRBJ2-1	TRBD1	TGTGCCACCAGTGATATCTCCGGGACAGACCTACACTCCTACAATGAGCAGTTCTTC	CATSDISGTDLHSYNEQFF
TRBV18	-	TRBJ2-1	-	TGTGCCAGCTCACCGCAGGGAACTAATGAGCAGTTCTTC	CASSPQGTNEQFF
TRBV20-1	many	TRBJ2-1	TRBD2	TGCAGTGCTCCCCTACTAGCGGGCGATGAGCAGTTCTTC	CSAPLLAGDEQFF
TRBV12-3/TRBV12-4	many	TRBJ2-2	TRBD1	TGTGCCAGCAGTTTTACGGGGACAGCGAACACCGGGGAGCTGTTTTTT	CASSFTGTANTGELFF
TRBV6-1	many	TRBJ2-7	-	TGTGCCAGCAGCCTTCCGGGGCCTCAGGTGGAGCAGTACTTC	CASSLPGPQVEQYF
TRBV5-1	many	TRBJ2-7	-	TGCGCCAGCAGCTCAAGAATCGATTCGGGTCACGAGCAGTACTTC	CASSSRIDSGHEQYF
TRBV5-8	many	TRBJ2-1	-	TGTGCCAGCAGGTCTACGGGTAGCAATGAGCAGTTCTTC	CASRSTGSNEQFF
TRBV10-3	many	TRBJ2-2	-	TGTGCCATCAGTGAAGCTTTGGAAGCCGGGGAGCTGTTTTTT	CAISEALEAGELFF
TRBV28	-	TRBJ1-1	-	TGTGCCACAGGAGTCGGGGGCTTGAACACTGAAGCTTTCTTT	CATGVGGLNTEAFF
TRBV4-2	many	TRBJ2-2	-	TGTGCCAGCAGCCAAGATCCTTGGGTGACTACCGGGGAGCTGTTTTTT	CASSQDPWVTTGELFF
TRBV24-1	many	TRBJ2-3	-	TGTGCCACATCGAGGAGCACAGATACGCAGTATTTT	CATSRSTDTQYF
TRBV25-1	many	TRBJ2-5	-	TGTGCCAGCAATCCCCGCCACAGGGACGGAGAGACCCAGTACTTC	CASNPRHRDGETQYF
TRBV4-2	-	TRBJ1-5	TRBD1	TGTGCCAGCAGCCAAACCTCGGGACAGGGGAGGGTGATCGATCAGCCCCAGCATTTT	CASSQTSGQGRVIDQPQHF
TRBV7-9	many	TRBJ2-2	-	TGTGCCAGCAGCCCCCTTAACACCGGGGAGCTGTTTTTT	CASSPLNTGELFF
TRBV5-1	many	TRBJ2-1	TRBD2	TGCGCCAGCAGCCTGCTACAGACTAGCGGATACAATGAGCAGTTCTTC	CASSLLQTSGYNEQFF
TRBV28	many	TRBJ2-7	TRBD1	TGTGCCAGCAGTATTCTGGGACAGGGGGCTTACGAGCAGTACTTC	CASSILGQGAYEQYF
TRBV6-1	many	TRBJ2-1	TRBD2	TGTGCCTGCCACCCAGGGAGATGGGCACTAGCGGGCTTCTACAATGAGCAGTTCTTC	CACHPGRWALAGFYNEQFF
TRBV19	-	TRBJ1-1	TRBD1	TGTGCCAGTACCGTGACAGGGCCCACTGAAGCTTTCTTT	CASTVTGPTEAFF
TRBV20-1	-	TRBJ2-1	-	TGCAGTGCTAGATCCGCCCAGGGGGGTGCCTCCCACAATGAGCAGTTCTTC	CSARSAQGGASHNEQFF
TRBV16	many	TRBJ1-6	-	TGTGCCAGCAGCCCATTCCGGCGTCCAGGATGGTCACCCCTCCACTTT	CASSPFRRPGWSPLHF
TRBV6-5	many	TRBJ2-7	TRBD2	TGTGCCAGCAGTTACATTCGACTAGCGGGAGGGGAGCAGTACTTC	CASSYIRLAGGEQYF